The 17 T cell receptor beta chains below come from one sample, sequenced in a study of CD8 T cells in Susac syndrome. RNA was extracted with the RNeasy kit, and a quantity of about 0.45 to 1 ug was reverse transcribed using random hexamers. Using its own MiXCR run on the immunoSEQ multiplex PCR reads, TCRdb lists one record per CDR3 protein. The sample carries 150,000 or so distinct CDR3 sequences, 94% recorded once. The source material was CD4+ T cells from PBMCs. Source of these receptors: a human donor with multiple sclerosis.

The chain employs TRBV5-1 and TRBJ2-5; maybe TRBD1 (6 bases). Germline CDR1 and CDR2: SGHRS and YFSETQ. Between the trimmed V and J ends, which lost 1 base and 1 base, there was a span of 8 bases. The CDR3 is made up of 14 amino acids. The CDR3 DNA reads as TGCGCCAGCAGCTTGCAGGGGCGCCAAGAGACCCAGTACTTC. This encodes CASSLQGRQETQYF.

This chain uses TRBV24-1 with TRBJ2-1; D is uncertain. The V and J ends lost 2 bases and 5 bases respectively, with 0 bases between them. Germline V gene lookup returns CDR1 KGHDR and CDR2 SFDVKD. The CDR3 is made up of 11 amino acids. The CDR3 coding sequence is TGTGCCACCAGTGATTACAATGAGCAGTTCTTC. Amino acid sequence: CATSDYNEQFF.

The CDR3 sequence is CASSHETGLRGYTF. CDR3 DNA: TGTGCCAGCAGCCATGAGACAGGGCTGCGTGGCTACACCTTC. V gene TRBV16 combines with J gene TRBJ1-2, with 7 nucleotides matching TRBD1. V lost 3 bases to trimming and J lost 7 bases; unmatched junction nucleotides: 8. CDR3 size: 14 residues. Germline V CDR1 and CDR2: KGHSY, FQNENV.

The rearrangement joins TRBV7-9 to TRBJ1-2; D gene ambiguous. The germline V gene has CDR1 SEHNR and CDR2 FQNEAQ (reference sequence). The CDR3 has 11 amino acids. Trimming pared 1 base from V and 6 bases from J, leaving 3 bases between. The CDR3 reads CASSLVDGYTF. The CDR3 region has the DNA TGTGCCAGCAGCTTAGTAGATGGCTACACCTTC.

This clonotype was counted a single time. This chain connects TRBV4-1 to TRBJ1-2, with D possibly TRBD1 on 5 matching bases. The CDR3 extends over 14 amino acids. The germline V gene encodes CDR1 MGHRA and CDR2 YSYEKL. The V end was cut by 1 base, the J end by 4 bases, with 10 bases between. CDR3 DNA sequence: TGCGCCAGCAGCCAAGGGTGGGGACCCTATGGCTACACCTTC. It encodes CASSQGWGPYGYTF.

The chain has TRBV5-1 and TRBJ1-2; the match to TRBD1 covers 7 bases. Trimming removed 2 bases from V and 12 bases from J; junction bases left unmatched: 13. Germline CDR1 SGHRS, CDR2 YFSETQ. The CDR3 is 14 residues long. The CDR3, as DNA: TGCGCCAGCAGCTTAGAGGGGGCGCAGCCTTCGCACACCTTC. Translated: CASSLEGAQPSHTF.

The chain combines TRBV2 with TRBJ1-2, with D possibly matching TRBD1 (5 bases). CDR1 and CDR2 (germline): SNHLY, FYNNEI. The CDR3 consists of 14 residues. Trimming cost V 6 bases and J 4 bases, with 15 bases left between them. The DNA for the CDR3 is TGTGCCAGCAGCGACGAACAGGAAAGCTATGGCTACACCTTC. This codes for CASSDEQESYGYTF.

CDR3 sequence (DNA): TGCAGTGCTAGGCCCGGGTTAGGGGCTGAAGCTTTCTTT. Amino acid sequence: CSARPGLGAEAFF. This chain connects TRBV20-1 to TRBJ1-1; possibly TRBD1 for D (5 bases). Germline CDR1 DFQATT, CDR2 SNEGSKA (reference sequence). The CDR3 runs 13 residues. V was cut by 3 bases and J by 6 bases, with 14 bases left in between.

V gene TRBV4-2 combines with J gene TRBJ2-3; D ambiguous. This CDR3 comprises 13 residues. V was cut by 4 bases and J by 5 bases, with 10 bases left in between. Germline V gene lookup returns CDR1 LGHNA and CDR2 YNFKEQ. The CDR3 bases are TGTGCCAGCAGCCTAACTGTGGAAGATACGCAGTATTTT. Amino acid sequence: CASSLTVEDTQYF.

V is TRBV2 and J is TRBJ1-4; 9 nucleotides align to TRBD1. The V and J ends lost 5 bases and 7 bases, in that order; junction bases with no gene match: 8. Germline-derived CDR1 and CDR2 are SNHLY and FYNNEI. This CDR3 is built from 15 residues. The CDR3 bases are TGTGCCAGCAGTCCGTACGGGACAGGGTCTGAAAAACTGTTTTTT. It codes for CASSPYGTGSEKLFF.

The V gene is TRBV18, the J gene TRBJ2-6; D is uncertain. V gave up 1 base and J gave up 0 bases, with 10 bases separating them. Germline V gives CDR1 KGHSH, CDR2 LQKENI. The CDR3 has 17 residues. This CDR3 is CASSPQGAGSGANVLTF. The CDR3 DNA reads TGTGCCAGCTCACCACAAGGCGCCGGCTCTGGGGCCAACGTCCTGACTTTC. The full variable domain, in which reference TRBV18 and TRBJ2-6 provide the parts outside the CDR3, is NAGVMQNPRHLVRRRGQEARLRCSPMKGHSHVYWYRQLPEEGLKFMVYLQKENIIDESGMPKERFSAEFPKEGPSILRIQQVVRGDSAAYFCASSPQGAGSGANVLTFGAGSRLTVL.

The rearrangement joins TRBV29-1 to TRBJ2-2; no definite D call. The CDR3 sequence is 12 residues long. Per germline, CDR1 SQVTM and CDR2 ANQGSEA. V was cut by 7 bases and J by 7 bases, with 13 bases left in between. The CDR3 sequence: CSATDLGGELFF. CDR3 DNA sequence: TGCAGCGCTACCGACCTAGGCGGGGAGCTGTTTTTT.

The chain is built from TRBV5-1 and TRBJ1-5, with D hard to call. Germline V gene data show CDR1 as SGHRS and CDR2 as YFSETQ. The CDR3 covers 16 residues. V lost 3 bases and J 2 bases, leaving 15 bases between the germline ends. The CDR3 nucleotides are TGCGCCAGCAGCTCCCGGACGGATTCAGGCAATCAGCCCCAGCATTTT. Its protein product is CASSSRTDSGNQPQHF.

This rearrangement joins TRBV7-2 to TRBJ1-5, with D unresolved. Germline V CDR1 and CDR2: SGHTA, FQGNSA. The CDR3 totals 14 residues. V was cut by 5 bases and J by 3 bases, with 11 bases left in between. CDR3 sequence: CASSPGRSNQPQHF. CDR3 coding DNA: TGTGCCAGCAGCCCCGGACGGTCCAATCAGCCCCAGCATTTT.

V gene TRBV6-1 combines with J gene TRBJ2-3, with 12 bases lining up with TRBD2. V was pared by 5 bases and J by 8 bases, with 11 bases of the junction left unmatched. The CDR3 is 16 residues long. Germline CDR1 and CDR2: MNHNS and SASEGT. For the CDR3, the DNA is TGTGCCAGCAGTCAGCTAGCGGGAGGGCCGCGGGGTACGCAGTATTTT. Protein product: CASSQLAGGPRGTQYF.

This sequence joins TRBV10-3 and TRBJ1-2, with D hard to call. CDR1 is ENHRY and CDR2 is SYGVKD in the germline V gene. Trimming removed 3 bases at V and 6 bases at J, with 23 bases between. The CDR3 loop spans 17 amino acids. CDR3 sequence: CAISEPPFTKGEDGYTF. Written as DNA, the CDR3 is TGTGCCATCAGTGAACCCCCGTTCACGAAGGGAGAAGATGGCTACACCTTC.

There are a few counts of this clonotype. This chain links TRBV29-1 with TRBJ2-7; a weak D match, TRBD1 (6 bases). Germline V lookup: CDR1 SQVTM, CDR2 ANQGSEA. V was clipped by 6 bases and J by 6 bases, with 21 bases between them. This CDR3 has 14 residues. In DNA form, the CDR3 reads TGCAGCGTAGTCTCTGGGGCCCTAGGGGGCGAGCAGTACTTC. As protein: CSVVSGALGGEQYF.